The 25 T cell receptor beta chains reported below all come from one sample, sequenced in a study of cytomegalovirus exposure and HLA in healthy donors. Profiled with immunoSEQ multiplex PCR; TCRdb holds only in-frame clones, not every one. The repertoire consists of about 60,000 clones, with approximately 95% occurring once and the leading ten covering roughly 6.6%. The sequencing input was PBMCs. The receptor set was obtained from a young woman in good health and CMV-seropositive.

The chain recombines TRBV30 with TRBJ2-7; 8 bases align to TRBD2. Germline V gives CDR1 GTSNPN, CDR2 SVGIG (reference sequence). V was clipped by 4 bases and J by 2 bases; unmatched bases: 10. The length of the CDR3 is 15 residues. The CDR3 DNA is TGTGCCTGGAATCTTGGCGGGGGGACCACCTACGAGCAGTACTTC. Protein: CAWNLGGGTTYEQYF.

V is TRBV6-1 and J is TRBJ2-7; 8 bases are a match to TRBD2. Germline loops: CDR1 MNHNS, CDR2 SASEGT. V trimming: 2 bases; J trimming: 3 bases; junction bases outside the gene matches: 6. CDR3 length equals 15 residues. The CDR3 loop reads CASSETSGTSYEQYF. The CDR3 nucleotides read TGTGCCAGCAGTGAAACTAGCGGCACGAGCTACGAGCAGTACTTC.

The V call is TRBV29-1, the J call TRBJ2-7; no definite D call. The CDR3 extends over 12 amino acids. The germline V gene encodes CDR1 SQVTM and CDR2 ANQGSEA. The ends were cut back, 7 bases at V and 3 bases at J, with 13 bases in the middle. The DNA of the CDR3 is TGCAGCGCCGGTCGGTCGAACTACGAGCAGTACTTC. Protein sequence: CSAGRSNYEQYF.

This clone was detected once. In DNA form, the CDR3 reads TGTGCCAGCAGCGAGGGACTAGCGGGAGTATCCTACGAGCAGTACTTC. It specifies CASSEGLAGVSYEQYF. The genes are TRBV5-4 and TRBJ2-7; 14 bases map to TRBD2. Germline V gives CDR1 SGHNT, CDR2 YYREEE (reference sequence). The CDR3 is 16 residues long. V gave up 4 bases and J gave up 1 base; unmatched junction bases: 4. Based on the CDR3 plus reference TRBV5-4 and TRBJ2-7, the full variable domain is ETGVTQSPTHLIKTRGQQVTLRCSSQSGHNTVSWYQQALGQGPQFIFQYYREEENGRGNFPPRFSGLQFPNYSSELNVNALELDDSALYLCASSEGLAGVSYEQYFGPGTRLTVT.

This chain uses TRBV6-5 with TRBJ2-3; D is unclear. Germline CDR1 and CDR2: MNHEY and SVGAGI. Trimming took off 2 bases at V and 0 bases at J, with 12 bases between the two ends. This CDR3 has 16 amino acids. CDR3 sequence: CASSYRTVISTDTQYF. As DNA, the CDR3 is TGTGCCAGCAGTTACAGAACAGTAATTAGCACAGATACGCAGTATTTT.

Remarks on this clone: The junction and the germline gene differ at one end; a read error may be behind it. The rearrangement uses TRBV6-1 and TRBJ2-7; 11 nucleotides agree with TRBD2. Germline CDR1 reads MNHNS; CDR2 reads SASEGT. CDR3 length: 17 amino acids. The chain's CDR3 is CAISGLAGGPNSYEQYF. CDR3 nucleotide sequence: TGTGCCATCAGTGGATTAGCGGGAGGGCCAAATTCATACGAGCAGTACTTC.

The rearrangement joins TRBV6-1 to TRBJ2-7; weak D call: TRBD2 (5 bases). Germline CDR1 and CDR2: MNHNS and SASEGT. The CDR3 runs to 20 residues. V gave up 2 bases and J gave up 3 bases, with 29 bases separating them. The CDR3 DNA follows: TGTGCCAGCAGTGAATTACGCTCCTCGAACCCTAGCTCTTCTCTCTACGAGCAGTACTTC. Amino acid sequence: CASSELRSSNPSSSLYEQYF.

This chain joins TRBV6-4 and TRBJ1-1; possible D gene TRBD1, 5 bases. CDR1 MRHNA and CDR2 SNTAGT come from the germline V gene. This CDR3 contains 14 residues. With 0 bases removed from V and 4 bases from J, the gap between germline ends came to 9 bases. Here the CDR3 reads CASSDSGEGTEAFF. DNA of the CDR3: TGTGCCAGCAGTGACTCAGGGGAAGGCACTGAAGCTTTCTTT.

The chain has TRBV7-2 and TRBJ1-1; D is ambiguous. Germline CDR1 SGHTA, CDR2 FQGNSA. Trimming took off 5 bases at V and 0 bases at J, with 7 bases between the two ends. This CDR3 is built from 13 residues. The CDR3 is CASSVDMNTEAFF. DNA of the CDR3: TGTGCCAGCAGCGTCGACATGAACACTGAAGCTTTCTTT.

V usage is TRBV5-4 and J usage is TRBJ2-5; tentative D call: TRBD2 (5 bases). Trimming stripped 0 bases from V and 1 base from J, with 7 bases between. The CDR3 runs to 14 residues. Germline lookup yields CDR1 SGHNT and CDR2 YYREEE (reference sequence). The CDR3 coding sequence is TGTGCCAGCAGCTTGGTTGGGAGCCAAGAGACCCAGTACTTC. As protein: CASSLVGSQETQYF.

This clone was counted once. The chain links TRBV7-2 to TRBJ1-2, with 8 bases that match TRBD1. Unmatched junction bases numbered 6, after V lost 1 base and J lost 8 bases. Germline V gives CDR1 SGHTA, CDR2 FQGNSA. The CDR3 runs to 14 residues. CDR3 nucleotides: TGTGCCAGCAGCTTAGAGGGGGGGACAGGAGGCTACACCTTC. Its protein product is CASSLEGGTGGYTF.

As DNA, the CDR3 is TGTGCCAGCAGCTCAGAGGGGGCGTCAGGGGGAAGTAACACCATATATTTT. This encodes CASSSEGASGGSNTIYF. This chain connects TRBV9 to TRBJ1-3; 7 bases fit TRBD1. J was trimmed by 7 bases and V by 4 bases; bases with no gene match: 17. Germline CDR1 SGDLS, CDR2 YYNGEE. The CDR3 extends over 17 amino acids.

V and J are TRBV6-6 and TRBJ2-2, with D maybe TRBD1 (5 bases). The CDR3 has 15 residues. The germline CDR1 and CDR2 sequences are MNHNY and SVGAGI (reference sequence). V lost 0 bases and J 6 bases, leaving 11 bases between the germline ends. This chain's CDR3 is CASSYSARQPGELFF. The CDR3 DNA is TGTGCCAGCAGTTACTCGGCCAGACAGCCCGGGGAGCTGTTTTTT.

J is TRBJ1-5 and V is TRBV28; 7 positions match TRBD1. Germline assignment: CDR1 MDHEN and CDR2 SYDVKM. There are 14 residues in the CDR3. Trimming cost V 4 bases and J 7 bases; bases outside gene matches: 7. In nucleotides, the CDR3 is TGTGCCAGCAGTTCCGCAGGGGGGAGGCAGCCCCAGCATTTT. Its protein is CASSSAGGRQPQHF. The whole variable domain, filled in from reference TRBV28 and TRBJ1-5, reads DVKVTQSSRYLVKRTGEKVFLECVQDMDHENMFWYRQDPGLGLRLIYFSYDVKMKEKGDIPEGYSVSREKKERFSLILESASTNQTSMYLCASSSAGGRQPQHFGDGTRLSIL.

The gene calls are TRBV7-2 and TRBJ1-2; TRBD1 aligns across 8 bases. The V segment lost 1 base and the J segment 0 bases; nucleotides outside the gene matches: 4. The germline gives CDR1 SGHTA, CDR2 FQGNSA. This CDR3 spans 16 amino acids. The CDR3 nucleotides are TGTGCCAGCAGCTTAGTAGGGACAGGCTCTAACTATGGCTACACCTTC. Its translation: CASSLVGTGSNYGYTF.

The rearrangement links TRBV18 to TRBJ2-7; weak D call: TRBD1 (6 bases). The CDR3 is 14 residues long. Trimming took 8 bases from V and 0 from J, leaving 14 bases between them. Per the germline V gene, CDR1 is KGHSH and CDR2 is LQKENI. In nucleotides, the CDR3 is TGTGCCAGCCAGTTGGACAGTAACTCCTACGAGCAGTACTTC. Residues: CASQLDSNSYEQYF.

The chain employs TRBV11-2 and TRBJ2-7; 11 bases line up with TRBD1. Per the germline V gene, CDR1 is SGHAT and CDR2 is FQNNGV. The CDR3 sequence is 18 residues long. V was pared by 3 bases and J by 4 bases, with 14 bases of the junction left unmatched. The CDR3 sequence: CASSFTRTGGPIAYEQYF. As DNA, the CDR3 is TGTGCCAGCAGCTTCACCCGGACAGGGGGCCCTATAGCGTACGAGCAGTACTTC.

In this sample, this clone turned up once. The CDR3 nucleotides are TGTGCCAGCAGCTCCGCCGGGACAGGTTATGGCTACACCTTC. Translated: CASSSAGTGYGYTF. V and J are TRBV5-8 and TRBJ1-2, with 8 bases lining up with TRBD1. CDR1 SGHTS and CDR2 YDEGEE come from the germline V gene. V lost 3 bases to trimming and J lost 5 bases; unmatched junction nucleotides: 6. There are 14 residues in the CDR3.

The rearrangement uses TRBV4-3 and TRBJ2-3, with 9 bases fitting TRBD1. V lost 1 base and J lost 2; bases outside the gene matches: 4. CDR3 length: 16 amino acids. CDR1 is LGHNA, CDR2 YSLEER, per germline. The DNA of the CDR3 is TGCGCCAGCAGCCAAGGGACAGGGGCACACACAGATACGCAGTATTTT. Protein sequence: CASSQGTGAHTDTQYF.

The chain is built from TRBV13 and TRBJ2-2; possibly TRBD2 for D (6 bases). Trimming cost V 5 bases and J 6 bases, with 16 bases left between them. Germline assignment: CDR1 PRHDT and CDR2 FYEKMQ (reference sequence). The CDR3 extends over 15 amino acids. The DNA for the CDR3 is TGTGCCAGCAGCCCCGGAGGGCCGCTTTCCGGGGAGCTGTTTTTT. It encodes CASSPGGPLSGELFF.

The chain recombines TRBV9 with TRBJ2-1; D may be TRBD2 (5 bases). Germline V lookup: CDR1 SGDLS, CDR2 YYNGEE. The V gene lost 2 bases and the J gene lost 7 bases, with 19 bases spanning the gap. This CDR3 is built from 16 residues. Here the CDR3 DNA reads TGTGCCAGCAGCGTCGGTTCCTACGCGGGCGATAATGAGCAGTTCTTC. Translating gives CASSVGSYAGDNEQFF.

The V and J genes are TRBV7-3 and TRBJ2-1, with 11 bases fitting TRBD2. Germline V gene lookup returns CDR1 SGHTA and CDR2 FQGTGA. The J segment lost 7 bases and the V segment lost 1 base, leaving 9 bases of the junction unmatched. The CDR3 extends over 17 amino acids. This CDR3 reads CASSLIGGLAAPNEQFF. CDR3 bases: TGTGCCAGCAGCTTAATAGGGGGACTAGCGGCACCAAATGAGCAGTTCTTC.

This clone has a single count. The V gene is TRBV7-9, the J gene TRBJ2-7, with a weak D call TRBD2 (6 bases). Between the trimmed V and J ends, which lost 4 bases and 2 bases, there was a span of 21 bases. The CDR3 has 17 amino acids. CDR1 is SEHNR, CDR2 FQNEAQ, per germline (reference sequence). CDR3 sequence reads: CASSSWDFLGAPYEQYF. DNA of the CDR3: TGTGCCAGCAGCTCCTGGGACTTTCTCGGAGCGCCCTACGAGCAGTACTTC.

The rearrangement joins TRBV7-8 to TRBJ1-5; D ambiguous. CDR3 size: 14 residues. Germline-derived CDR1 and CDR2 are SGHVS and FQNEAQ. V lost 6 bases and J lost 3, with 12 bases in between. CDR3 DNA: TGTGCCAGCAGTCTTACAGAGATCAATCAGCCCCAGCATTTT. Amino acid sequence: CASSLTEINQPQHF.

This chain joins TRBV5-1 and TRBJ2-7; 8 nucleotides agree with TRBD1. There are 13 residues in the CDR3. V lost 4 bases and J lost 3; bases outside the gene matches: 3. CDR1 is SGHRS and CDR2 is YFSETQ in the germline V gene. The CDR3 loop reads CASSNGQGYEQYF. CDR3 DNA sequence: TGCGCCAGCAGCAATGGACAGGGCTACGAGCAGTACTTC.